Below, 27 T cell receptor beta chains from the same sample are listed, as sequenced in a study of T cell repertoires in cytomegalovirus infection. TCRdb reanalysed the reads using MiXCR and keeps one entry per CDR3 protein. Found here are 480,000 or so distinct CDR3 sequences, about 10% of them singletons; the top ten hold roughly a tenth. Sequencing input: PBMCs. These receptors were collected from a human donor in good health (CMV status not recorded). Some clones in this sample may be carry-over from other donors' samples.

CDR3 coding DNA: TGTGCCAGCAGTTACATCACTGAAGCTTTCTTT. It specifies CASSYITEAFF. The rearrangement links TRBV6-2 or TRBV6-3 to TRBJ1-1; no firm D call. The CDR3 covers 11 residues. Trimming shortened V by 2 bases and J by 4 bases, and 2 bases separated the two germline ends. From germline, CDR1 is MNHEY and CDR2 SVGEGT.

This clonotype was counted ten times or more. The chain carries TRBV28 and TRBJ1-1, with 7 bases aligning to TRBD1. The CDR3 covers 14 residues. CDR1 is MDHEN and CDR2 is SYDVKM in the germline V gene. Trimming at V came to 5 bases and at J to 1 base, leaving 4 bases not matched to a gene. This chain's CDR3 is CASSVGQSNTEAFF. The CDR3 DNA sequence: TGTGCCAGCAGTGTGGGACAGTCGAACACTGAAGCTTTCTTT.

There are many counts of this clonotype. The rearrangement links TRBV7-9 to TRBJ2-1; the D gene could be TRBD1 or TRBD2 (5 bases each). Between the trimmed V and J ends, which lost 7 bases and 4 bases, there was a span of 17 bases. CDR1 is SEHNR and CDR2 is FQNEAQ in the germline V gene (reference sequence). The length of the CDR3 is 15 residues. CDR3 amino acids: CASNLGDGEYNEQFF. DNA for the CDR3: TGTGCCAGCAACCTCGGGGACGGAGAGTACAATGAGCAGTTCTTC.

Ten or more counts support this clonotype. The V and J genes are TRBV5-4 and TRBJ2-3, with 7 bases matching TRBD2. J was trimmed by 7 bases and V by 4 bases; bases with no gene match: 3. The CDR3 covers 12 residues. Germline loops: CDR1 SGHNT, CDR2 YYREEE (reference sequence). The CDR3 DNA follows: TGTGCCAGCAGCCTCGGGACTAATACGCAGTATTTT. This translates into CASSLGTNTQYF.

In its sample, this clonotype was seen a few times. This chain connects TRBV29-1 to TRBJ2-3; 12 bases are a match to TRBD2. The CDR3 length is 15 residues. V gave up 7 bases and J gave up 2 bases; unmatched junction bases: 7. Germline lookup yields CDR1 SQVTM and CDR2 ANQGSEA. The CDR3 loop is CSALTSGSPTDTQYF. As DNA, the CDR3 is TGCAGCGCCCTGACTAGCGGGAGCCCCACAGATACGCAGTATTTT.

At least ten counts were recorded for this clonotype. The chain combines TRBV7-6 with TRBJ1-5; D is possibly TRBD1 (5 bases). The germline V gene encodes CDR1 SGHVS and CDR2 FNYEAQ. Trimming shortened V by 1 base and J by 3 bases, and 7 bases separated the two germline ends. The CDR3 is 14 residues long. The CDR3 is CASSLETDNQPQHF. In DNA, the CDR3 is TGTGCCAGCAGCTTAGAGACAGACAATCAGCCCCAGCATTTT.

This clonotype was picked up many times. The rearrangement joins TRBV12-3 or TRBV12-4 to TRBJ1-1; TRBD1 matches 7 bases. J gave up 5 bases and V 4 bases, and 7 bases lay outside the gene matches. CDR3 length equals 14 residues. CDR3 loop: CASSSNRGGTEAFF. The CDR3 DNA reads TGTGCCAGCAGTTCGAACAGGGGAGGTACTGAAGCTTTCTTT.

This clonotype was observed many times. The rearrangement uses TRBV10-2 and TRBJ2-7; D possibly corresponds to TRBD2 (5 bases). The V gene lost 7 bases and the J gene lost 4 bases, with 17 bases spanning the gap. The CDR3 runs to 14 residues. The germline CDR1 and CDR2 sequences are WSHSY and SAAADI. The CDR3 loop reads CASTLPEGGYEQYF. In DNA, the CDR3 is TGCGCCAGCACCCTTCCAGAGGGCGGGTACGAGCAGTACTTC.

In this sample, this clonotype turned up many times. The genes are TRBV10-3 and TRBJ1-1; 10 bases fit TRBD1. CDR3 length: 14 residues. Losses at the gene ends were 4 bases for V and 7 bases for J; bases not matched to a gene: 6. CDR1 and CDR2 (germline): ENHRY, SYGVKD. CDR3 amino acids: CAISVGTGVGEAFF. DNA for the CDR3: TGTGCCATCAGTGTAGGGACAGGGGTTGGTGAAGCTTTCTTT.

The sample holds a few counts of this clonotype. This chain connects TRBV5-1 to TRBJ2-1; 10 bases match TRBD2. This CDR3 comprises 15 residues. V dropped 0 bases and J dropped 8; count of bases not matched to a gene: 5. CDR1 and CDR2 from the germline V gene are SGHRS and YFSETQ. DNA of the CDR3: TGCGCCAGCAGCTTGGCAAGCGGGGGGGCTGATGAGCAGTTCTTC. Translated: CASSLASGGADEQFF.

The chain carries TRBV5-1 and TRBJ2-1, with D possibly matching TRBD2 (6 bases). CDR1 and CDR2 from the germline V gene are SGHRS and YFSETQ. The CDR3 is 16 amino acids. Trimming left V 0 bases short and J 0 bases short, with 10 bases between. CDR3 nucleotides: TGCGCCAGCAGCTTGGGGCTAGCGAACTCCTACAATGAGCAGTTCTTC. Amino acids: CASSLGLANSYNEQFF.

This clonotype appeared many times. The CDR3 spells CASSLAGSVLTF. The CDR3 DNA reads as TGTGCCAGCAGCTTAGCGGGGTCGGTCCTGACTTTC. The rearrangement links TRBV7-2 to TRBJ2-6, with D uncertain. The V and J ends lost 0 bases and 13 bases respectively, with 7 bases between them. The CDR3 spans 12 residues. Germline CDR1 reads SGHTA; CDR2 reads FQGNSA. Using reference TRBV7-2 and TRBJ2-6 for the parts outside the CDR3, the full variable domain is GAGVSQSPSNKVTEKGKDVELRCDPISGHTALYWYRQSLGQGLEFLIYFQGNSAPDKSGLPSDRFSAERTGGSVSTLTIQRTQQEDSAVYLCASSLAGSVLTFGAGSRLTVL.

Ten or more counts support this clonotype. The chain couples TRBV12-3 or TRBV12-4 to TRBJ1-2, with TRBD1 matching 8 bases. V lost 5 bases, J lost 1 base, and 9 bases stayed unmatched. CDR3 length: 16 amino acids. CDR3 protein: CASSQATGEGNYGYTF. The CDR3 DNA reads TGTGCCAGCAGTCAAGCGACAGGGGAAGGTAACTATGGCTACACCTTC.

This clonotype was seen more than once but under ten times. The rearrangement links TRBV28 to TRBJ2-3, with TRBD2 as a possible D gene (6 bases). There are 16 residues in the CDR3. V lost 3 bases to trimming and J lost 2 bases, with 15 bases between them. Per the germline V gene, CDR1 is MDHEN and CDR2 is SYDVKM. The CDR3 nucleotides read TGTGCCAGCAGTTTGGGGCGGGGTCGTCACACAGATACGCAGTATTTT. The encoded protein is CASSLGRGRHTDTQYF.

This clonotype was counted many times. This rearrangement joins TRBV7-8 to TRBJ2-3, with 9 bases matching TRBD2. Unmatched junction bases numbered 7, after V lost 1 base and J lost 8 bases. The germline gives CDR1 SGHVS, CDR2 FQNEAQ. The CDR3 has 15 residues. CDR3 sequence (DNA): TGTGCCAGCAGCTTAGTCGTTGCGGGGGGGCGTACGCAGTATTTT. Its translation: CASSLVVAGGRTQYF.

This clonotype was seen more than once but under ten times. V is TRBV7-3 and J is TRBJ2-1, with 11 bases matching TRBD1. The trim removed 3 bases at V and 8 bases at J, leaving 9 bases unmatched. Germline V gene sequence: CDR1 SGHTA, CDR2 FQGTGA. The CDR3 consists of 16 residues. CDR3 DNA sequence: TGTGCCAGCAGCTTTGACCCGGACAGGGGGCGGGATGAGCAGTTCTTC. Translating it yields CASSFDPDRGRDEQFF.

J is TRBJ2-7 and V is TRBV20-1; D possibly corresponds to TRBD2 (6 bases). The length of the CDR3 is 15 residues. CDR1 and CDR2 (germline): DFQATT, SNEGSKA (reference sequence). Trimming left V 4 bases short and J 6 bases short, with 22 bases between. CDR3 nucleotides: TGCAGTGCTAACTCCCCCGCGGGGTGGGCGCGCGAGCAGTACTTC. Translating gives CSANSPAGWAREQYF.

The table lists this clonotype with many counts. Here the CDR3 reads CASSFGQGAGEQYF. The CDR3 nucleotides are TGTGCCAGCAGTTTTGGCCAGGGAGCGGGGGAGCAGTACTTC. This chain uses TRBV28 with TRBJ2-7, with TRBD2 matching over 7 bases. Trimming took 3 bases from V and 7 from J; bases not matched to a gene: 9. CDR1 is MDHEN, CDR2 SYDVKM, per germline. The CDR3 extends over 14 amino acids.

This clonotype was detected many times. This sequence joins TRBV7-3 and TRBJ1-4; D gene unclear. The germline gives CDR1 SGHTA, CDR2 FQGTGA. V lost 5 bases and J lost 5, with 9 bases in between. The CDR3 contains 13 residues. CDR3 sequence reads: CASSAGVNEKLFF. DNA for the CDR3: TGTGCCAGCAGCGCCGGGGTGAATGAAAAACTGTTTTTT.

Ten or more counts support this clonotype. This CDR3 is CASSPRDRGGGYTF. The CDR3 DNA sequence: TGTGCCAGCAGCCCCCGGGACAGGGGCGGCGGCTACACCTTC. This chain joins TRBV14 and TRBJ1-2, with TRBD1 matching 10 bases. CDR1 and CDR2 (germline): SGHDN, FVKESK. Losses at the gene ends were 4 bases for V and 8 bases for J; bases not matched to a gene: 7. This CDR3 comprises 14 residues.

This clonotype was found many times. The chain links TRBV28 to TRBJ1-5, with a possible D match to TRBD1 (6 bases). The ends were cut back, 5 bases at V and 4 bases at J, with 12 bases in the middle. This CDR3 contains 14 residues. Germline CDR1 and CDR2: MDHEN and SYDVKM. CDR3 nucleotides: TGTGCCAGCAGTAGAGGGGGGATAAATCAGCCCCAGCATTTT. Translated: CASSRGGINQPQHF. The entire variable domain, with the rest obtained from reference TRBV28 and TRBJ1-5, is as follows: DVKVTQSSRYLVKRTGEKVFLECVQDMDHENMFWYRQDPGLGLRLIYFSYDVKMKEKGDIPEGYSVSREKKERFSLILESASTNQTSMYLCASSRGGINQPQHFGDGTRLSIL.

This clonotype has just a few counts. This chain joins TRBV20-1 and TRBJ1-2, with D unresolved. The length of the CDR3 is 13 residues. Germline loops: CDR1 DFQATT, CDR2 SNEGSKA (reference sequence). The V end lost 6 bases, the J end lost 7 bases, and 18 bases lay between the germline ends. The CDR3 DNA reads as TGCAGTGCAACAGCAGGTGACACCCCTGGCTACACCTTC. The encoded protein is CSATAGDTPGYTF.

In this sample, this clonotype turned up a few times. The chain combines TRBV12-3 or TRBV12-4 with TRBJ1-1, with TRBD1 matching over 8 bases. The CDR3 is made up of 14 amino acids. The J segment lost 4 bases and the V segment lost 6 bases, leaving 7 bases of the junction unmatched. CDR3 sequence (DNA): TGTGCCAGCAGCCGGGAAACAGGGGGCACTGAAGCTTTCTTT. Its translation is CASSRETGGTEAFF.

This chain links TRBV27 with TRBJ2-2, with TRBD2 identical over 9 bases. This CDR3 comprises 17 residues. The germline gives CDR1 MNHEY, CDR2 SMNVEV (reference sequence). V dropped 6 bases and J dropped 4; count of bases not matched to a gene: 12. The CDR3 bases are TGTGCCAGCAGAGGGGTACCGAGCGGGGGGTTCACCGGGGAGCTGTTTTTT. Amino acid sequence: CASRGVPSGGFTGELFF.

Comments on this clonotype: One end of the junction fails to match germline, which may point to a read error. The CDR3 DNA is TGTGCCAGAAGCTCCCGCAAGGGAACTAATGAAAAACTGTTTTTT. Translation gives CARSSRKGTNEKLFF. V usage is TRBV7-8 and J usage is TRBJ1-4; D not certain. Germline CDR1 reads SGHVS; CDR2 reads FQNEAQ. CDR3 length equals 15 residues.

This sequence joins TRBV12-3 or TRBV12-4 and TRBJ2-7; tentative D call: TRBD1 (6 bases). Trimming cost V 3 bases and J 9 bases, with 15 bases left between them. The length of the CDR3 is 13 residues. The CDR3 reads CASSFTGQSRQYF. The CDR3 region has the DNA TGTGCCAGCAGTTTTACAGGACAGTCCCGGCAGTACTTC.

Note on this clonotype: Relative to the germline gene, one junction end is altered; a read error may explain this. The V and J genes are TRBV11-2 and TRBJ1-1, with D uncertain. The CDR3 is made up of 13 amino acids. Germline CDR1 reads SGHAT; CDR2 reads FQNNGV. In nucleotides, the CDR3 is TGTGCCAGCAGCTTTTCAGAGAACACTGGAGCTTTCTTT. Amino acids: CASSFSENTGAFF.